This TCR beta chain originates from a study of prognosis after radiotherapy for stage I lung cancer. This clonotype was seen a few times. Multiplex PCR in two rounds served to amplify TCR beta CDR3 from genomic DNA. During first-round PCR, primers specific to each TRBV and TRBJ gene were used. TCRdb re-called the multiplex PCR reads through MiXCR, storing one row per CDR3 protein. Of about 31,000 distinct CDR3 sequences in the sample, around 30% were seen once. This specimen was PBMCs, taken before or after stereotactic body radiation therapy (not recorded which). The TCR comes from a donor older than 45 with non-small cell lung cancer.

The CDR3 DNA sequence: TGTGCCAGCAGCGACGGTAGGGGCCATCAATTCCAAGAGACCCAGTACTTC. This encodes CASSDGRGHQFQETQYF. The V gene is TRBV6-2 or TRBV6-3, the J gene TRBJ2-5; TRBD1 is a possible D gene (5 bases). The germline gives CDR1 MNHEY, CDR2 SVGEGT. This CDR3 contains 17 residues. Deletions cut 6 bases from V and 1 base from J, with 21 bases between.